This T cell receptor (beta chain) was found in a study of blood T cells in healthy people across ages (dated by TCRdb to between 2015 and 2016). Regarding the complete study: In model experiments, roughly one uniquely barcoded TCR beta cDNA molecule per two T cells was captured by template switching. Using deep sequencing normalized with unique cDNA molecular identifiers, the study measured how TCR beta repertoire diversity changes with age. The donors were divided into four age groups: young (average around 16 years), middle-aged (approximately 39), aged (roughly 66) and long-lived (more than 75). To avoid experimental bias, donors of different ages were distributed randomly across sequencing lanes. Using the same blood draw, the study looked at two additional independent replicas of 1 million unique cDNA reads for two donors, one aged 18 to 30 and the other aged 80 or older. The study at large found these results: The CMV infection status of donors was not known, potentially confounding age-related changes in expanded clonotypes. Because profiling used bulk unsorted PBMCs, naive and antigen-experienced compartments could not be compared conclusively. Observed TCR beta diversity per million T cells fell roughly linearly with age, and a significant reduction was already apparent by age roughly 40. Estimates of total diversity based on one million sequenced T cells were considered lower bounds and underestimates. There was a strong correlation between observed TCR beta diversity and the percentage of naive T cells measured by flow cytometry. Compared with the aged group, the long-lived group had more naive CD4+ T cells, fewer expanded clones and increased TCR diversity, a pattern suggesting age selection.

The junction carries 10 bases between V and J, which are trimmed by 3 bases and 9 bases respectively. Taken from cysteine to phenylalanine, the CDR3 has 12 residues. CDR3 DNA is the only sequence kept; it has 36 bases, read in frame from the first base. The roughly 42 donors, aged roughly 6 to 100 years, were systemically healthy Caucasian individuals from Russia. Around 9.8 milliliters of peripheral blood were collected from each donor into EDTA-treated Vacutainer tubes. Ficoll-Paque density-gradient centrifugation was used to isolate PBMCs, with at least 6.5 million per sample. Trizol reagent was used to extract total RNA from PBMCs, with at least 6 micrograms per sample. Naive CD45RAhigh/CD27high T cell percentages were measured by flow cytometry on a PBMC aliquot from every donor. The method was 5' RACE. The listed sequencing device is Illumina HiSeq 2500. A second about 7 to 11 cycle PCR used a sample-barcoded 5' primer and a J-beta primer mix. A template-switch 5' adaptor carrying 12 random nucleotides introduced a unique molecular identifier onto each TCR beta cDNA molecule. Each sample yielded at least 2.5 million CDR3-containing paired-end reads. All of the RNA was converted into first-strand cDNA using the Mint cDNA synthesis kit, with a TRBC-specific oligonucleotide serving as the primer. Following uracil-DNA glycosylase treatment, a first 18-cycle PCR with universal primers M1SS and BC2_uni_R was performed on all cDNA. The authors processed their data as follows. For normalization, 1 million high-quality reads were randomly selected from each sample, with every read carrying a distinct molecular identifier. Instead of being binned into consensus sequences, reads with shared molecular identifiers were discarded. MiTCR, run with a Q25 quality threshold and the strictest error-elimination algorithm, handled CDR3 identification, clonotype clustering and error correction. A nonparametric unseen species model using Euler transformation provided a lower-bound estimate of total TCR beta diversity. TCRdb applied fastp at Q25 and MiXCR to the public reads, then kept only in-frame beta chains. For every CDR3 protein sequence, its rows merge into one entry that carries the most common genes and DNA. TCRdb assigned the V and J calls; the authors' analysis was not used. The sample has roughly 800,000 distinct CDR3 sequences on record, 58% of them singletons. Jointly, the top ten make up 20% to 25% of the sample.

This clonotype came up a few times. Its antigen is currently not known. Base qualities are not provided; no much larger clone lies one nucleotide away. This TCR was recovered from a man younger than 40 in good health. Here the chain combines TRBV12-3 or TRBV12-4 and TRBJ2-3, with no confidently assigned D gene. The sequenced sample was blood. DNA sequence: TGTGCCAGCAGTTTTGGCCTCACCACGCAGTATTTT. It is translated as CASSFGLTTQYF.